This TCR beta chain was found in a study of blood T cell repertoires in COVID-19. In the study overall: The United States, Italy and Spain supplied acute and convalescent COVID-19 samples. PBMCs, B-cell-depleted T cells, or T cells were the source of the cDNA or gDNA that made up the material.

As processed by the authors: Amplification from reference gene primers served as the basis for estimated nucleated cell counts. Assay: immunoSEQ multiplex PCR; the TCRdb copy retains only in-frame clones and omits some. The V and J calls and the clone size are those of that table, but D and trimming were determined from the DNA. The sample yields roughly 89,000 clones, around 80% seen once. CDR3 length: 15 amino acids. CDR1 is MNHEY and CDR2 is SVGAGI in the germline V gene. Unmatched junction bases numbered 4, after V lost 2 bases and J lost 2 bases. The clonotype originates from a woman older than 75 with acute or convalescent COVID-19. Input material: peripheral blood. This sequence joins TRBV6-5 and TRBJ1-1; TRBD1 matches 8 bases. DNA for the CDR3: TGTGCCAGCAGTTACCCCGGACAGGGTAACACTGAAGCTTTCTTT. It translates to CASSYPGQGNTEAFF.